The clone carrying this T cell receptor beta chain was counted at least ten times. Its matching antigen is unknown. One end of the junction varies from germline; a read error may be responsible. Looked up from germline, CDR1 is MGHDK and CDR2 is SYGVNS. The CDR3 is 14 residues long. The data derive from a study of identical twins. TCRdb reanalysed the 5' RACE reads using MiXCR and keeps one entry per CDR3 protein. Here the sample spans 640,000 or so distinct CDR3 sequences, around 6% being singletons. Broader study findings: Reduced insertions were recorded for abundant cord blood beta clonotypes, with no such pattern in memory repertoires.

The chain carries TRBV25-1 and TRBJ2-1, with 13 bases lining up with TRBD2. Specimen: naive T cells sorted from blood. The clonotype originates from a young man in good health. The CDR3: CANPLTSGRDPRLF. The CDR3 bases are TGTGCCAACCCTCTTACTAGCGGGAGGGATCCCAGGCTCTTC.